The clone carrying this T cell receptor beta chain was picked up a small number of times. These data originate in a study of spatial heterogeneity in lung cancer. Study-level background: Beta-chain sequences were consistently detected more often than alpha-chain sequences. Each distinct TCR and UMI combination averaged more than ten appearances in raw reads.

The time point was: sample taken at primary tumor resection. No cells were sorted before sequencing. The whole RNA sequenced was extracted from tumor, nontumor lung or frozen PBMC. Donors were around 70 untreated early-stage non-small cell lung cancer patients. The CDR3 has 13 residues. Trimming removed 6 bases at V and 5 bases at J, with 11 bases between. Germline loops: CDR1 MNHNS, CDR2 SASEGT. Unique molecular identifiers, one per molecule, were present on every TCR cDNA molecule. TCRdb redid the calling of the 5' RACE reads with MiXCR, one entry per CDR3 protein. The sample lists 35,000 to 45,000 distinct CDR3 sequences; roughly 5.6% were seen once.

The receptor was derived from a female donor with early-stage non-small cell lung cancer. The chain employs TRBV6-1 and TRBJ2-1; possible D gene TRBD1, 5 bases. Material: PBMCs, obtained at surgery. The CDR3 sequence: CASRTDIDNEQFF. The CDR3 DNA reads TGTGCCAGCAGGACAGATATCGACAATGAGCAGTTCTTC.